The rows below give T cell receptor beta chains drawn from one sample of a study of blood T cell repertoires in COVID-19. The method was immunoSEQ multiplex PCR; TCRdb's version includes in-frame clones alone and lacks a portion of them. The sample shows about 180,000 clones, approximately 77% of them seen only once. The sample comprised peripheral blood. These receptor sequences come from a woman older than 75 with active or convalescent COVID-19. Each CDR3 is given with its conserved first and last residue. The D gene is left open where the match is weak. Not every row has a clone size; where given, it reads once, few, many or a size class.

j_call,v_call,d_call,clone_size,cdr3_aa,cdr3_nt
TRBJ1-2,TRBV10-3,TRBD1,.,CAISETGVGGGYTF,TGTGCCATCAGTGAGACAGGGGTCGGAGGGGGCTACACCTTC
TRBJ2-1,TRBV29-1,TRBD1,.,CSVLPGQGVSNEQFF,TGCAGCGTCTTACCGGGACAGGGGGTGAGCAATGAGCAGTTCTTC
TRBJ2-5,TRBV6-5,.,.,CASSYSSWQGGETQYF,TGTGCCAGCAGTTACTCGTCCTGGCAGGGTGGTGAGACCCAGTACTTC
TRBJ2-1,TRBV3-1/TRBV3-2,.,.,CASSETGSSYNEQFF,TGTGCCAGCAGCGAGACAGGAAGCTCCTACAATGAGCAGTTCTTC
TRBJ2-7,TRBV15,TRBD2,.,CATSRGPGLAAISSYEQYF,TGTGCCACCAGCAGAGGACCGGGACTAGCGGCCATTAGCTCCTACGAGCAGTACTTC
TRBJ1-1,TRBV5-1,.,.,CASSLSYQEGTEAFF,TGCGCCAGCAGCTTGAGTTATCAGGAGGGCACTGAAGCTTTCTTT
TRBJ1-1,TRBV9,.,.,CASSPHPRVNTEAFF,TGTGCCAGCAGCCCGCACCCACGGGTGAACACTGAAGCTTTCTTT
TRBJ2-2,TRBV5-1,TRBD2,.,CASSLLSGRNTGELFF,TGCGCCAGCAGCTTACTTAGCGGGAGGAACACCGGGGAGCTGTTTTTT
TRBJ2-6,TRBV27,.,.,CASSFGGGAGTNVLTF,TGTGCCAGCAGTTTTGGGGGGGGCGCTGGGACCAACGTCCTGACTTTC
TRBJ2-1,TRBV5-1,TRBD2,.,CASSVVSGRNSNNEQFF,TGCGCCAGCAGCGTCGTAAGCGGGAGGAATTCGAACAATGAGCAGTTCTTC
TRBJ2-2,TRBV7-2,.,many,CASSLLPNTGELFF,TGTGCCAGCAGCTTACTACCGAACACCGGGGAGCTGTTTTTT
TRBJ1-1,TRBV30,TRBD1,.,CAWSVTGGADFAEAFF,TGTGCCTGGAGTGTTACAGGGGGCGCGGATTTCGCTGAAGCTTTCTTT
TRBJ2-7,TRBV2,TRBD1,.,CASKPEQGFSYEQYF,TGTGCCAGCAAGCCTGAACAGGGGTTCTCCTACGAGCAGTACTTC
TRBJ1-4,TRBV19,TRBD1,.,CASSTTGQGEKLFF,TGTGCCAGTAGTACCACGGGACAGGGTGAAAAACTGTTTTTT
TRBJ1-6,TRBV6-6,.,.,CASRDKNNSPLHF,TGTGCCAGCCGGGACAAAAATAATTCACCCCTCCACTTT
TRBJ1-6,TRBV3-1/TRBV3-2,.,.,CASSADSSYNSPLHF,TGTGCCAGCAGCGCAGACAGCTCCTATAATTCACCCCTCCACTTT
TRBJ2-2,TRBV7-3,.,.,CASSLSSSRGTGELFF,TGTGCCAGCAGCTTATCGTCTTCCAGAGGGACCGGGGAGCTGTTTTTT
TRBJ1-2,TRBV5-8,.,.,CASSLASRRLDNYGYTF,TGTGCCAGCAGCTTGGCCTCACGGAGACTCGATAACTATGGCTACACCTTC
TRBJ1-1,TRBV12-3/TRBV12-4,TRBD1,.,CASSDRAGTEAFF,TGTGCCAGCAGTGACAGGGCCGGCACTGAAGCTTTCTTT
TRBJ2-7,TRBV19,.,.,CASSKQGSYEQYF,TGTGCCAGTAGTAAACAGGGTTCCTACGAGCAGTACTTC
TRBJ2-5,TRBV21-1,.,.,CASSRSRGRLGWETQYF,TGTGCCAGCAGCAGAAGCAGGGGGCGACTAGGGTGGGAGACCCAGTACTTC
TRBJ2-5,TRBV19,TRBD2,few,CASSRGLAGSGETQYF,TGTGCCAGTAGCCGAGGACTAGCGGGATCGGGTGAGACCCAGTACTTC
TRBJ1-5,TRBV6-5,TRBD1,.,CASRSQGNSNQPQHF,TGTGCCAGCAGGTCACAGGGGAACAGCAATCAGCCCCAGCATTTT
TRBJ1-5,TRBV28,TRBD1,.,CASYGQGNQPQHF,TGTGCCAGCTACGGACAGGGGAATCAGCCCCAGCATTTT
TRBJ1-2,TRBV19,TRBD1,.,CASRVTGDYGYTF,TGTGCCAGTAGAGTTACAGGGGACTATGGCTACACCTTC
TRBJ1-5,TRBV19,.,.,CASSPLEGSNQPQHF,TGTGCCAGTAGTCCCCTCGAGGGTAGCAATCAGCCCCAGCATTTT
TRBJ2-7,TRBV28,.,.,CATRFAGSSHEQYF,TGTGCCACCAGGTTTGCGGGTTCTTCCCACGAGCAGTACTTC
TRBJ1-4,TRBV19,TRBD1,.,CASSHRGVNEKLFF,TGTGCCAGTAGCCACAGGGGCGTTAATGAAAAACTGTTTTTT
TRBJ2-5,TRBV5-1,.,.,CASKPDQETQYF,TGCGCCAGCAAACCGGACCAAGAGACCCAGTACTTC
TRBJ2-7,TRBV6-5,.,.,CASSYGGGSRSYEQYF,TGTGCCAGCAGTTACGGGGGAGGTTCTAGGTCCTACGAGCAGTACTTC
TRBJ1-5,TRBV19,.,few,CASSIGGSGWPQHF,TGTGCCAGTAGTATAGGAGGAAGTGGCTGGCCCCAGCATTTT
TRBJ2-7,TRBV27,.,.,CASAPTVWYEQYF,TGTGCCAGCGCCCCCACGGTATGGTACGAGCAGTACTTC
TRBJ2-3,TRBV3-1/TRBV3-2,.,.,CASSQGRITSPGDTQYF,TGTGCCAGCAGCCAAGGGCGGATAACTAGTCCTGGAGATACGCAGTATTTT
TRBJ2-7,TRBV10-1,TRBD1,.,CASSVGQESYEQYF,TGCGCCAGCAGTGTCGGACAGGAGAGTTACGAGCAGTACTTC